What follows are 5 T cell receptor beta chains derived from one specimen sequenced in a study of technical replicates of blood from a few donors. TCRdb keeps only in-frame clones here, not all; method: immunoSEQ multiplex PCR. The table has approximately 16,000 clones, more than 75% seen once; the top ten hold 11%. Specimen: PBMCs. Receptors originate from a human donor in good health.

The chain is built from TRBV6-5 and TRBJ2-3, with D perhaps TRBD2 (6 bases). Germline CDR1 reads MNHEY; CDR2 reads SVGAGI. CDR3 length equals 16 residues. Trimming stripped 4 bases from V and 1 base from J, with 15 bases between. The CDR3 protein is CASSLGLQLRTDTQYF. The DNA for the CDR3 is TGTGCCAGCAGTTTAGGACTACAGCTCCGCACAGATACGCAGTATTTT.

CDR3 loop: CASSQDGAAGNYGYTF. CDR3 bases: TGCGCCAGCAGCCAAGATGGGGCCGCAGGAAACTATGGCTACACCTTC. The chain uses TRBV4-1 and TRBJ1-2; possible D gene TRBD1, 5 bases. Trimming took off 0 bases at V and 2 bases at J, with 13 bases between the two ends. The CDR3 is 16 residues long. In germline, CDR1 is MGHRA, CDR2 YSYEKL.

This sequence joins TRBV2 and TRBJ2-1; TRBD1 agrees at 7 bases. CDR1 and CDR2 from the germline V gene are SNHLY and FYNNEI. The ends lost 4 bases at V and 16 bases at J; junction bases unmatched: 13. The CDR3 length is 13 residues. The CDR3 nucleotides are TGTGCCAGCAGTGGAAGCACAGGGGCGGTCAGCTTCTTC. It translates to CASSGSTGAVSFF.

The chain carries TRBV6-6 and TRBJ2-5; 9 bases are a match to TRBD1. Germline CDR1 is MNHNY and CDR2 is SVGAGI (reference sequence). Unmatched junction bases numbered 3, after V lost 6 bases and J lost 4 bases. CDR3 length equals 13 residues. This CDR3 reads CASRRGQGETQYF. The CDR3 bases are TGTGCCAGCAGACGGGGACAGGGAGAGACCCAGTACTTC.

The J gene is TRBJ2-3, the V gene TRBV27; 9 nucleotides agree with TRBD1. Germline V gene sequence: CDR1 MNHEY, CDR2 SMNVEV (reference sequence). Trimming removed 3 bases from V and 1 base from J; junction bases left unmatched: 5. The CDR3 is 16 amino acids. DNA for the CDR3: TGTGCCAGCAGTTTTAGACAGGGGGAGGGCACAGATACGCAGTATTTT. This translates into CASSFRQGEGTDTQYF.